The 11 T cell receptor beta chains presented below share a single source sample, sequenced in a study of CD8+ T cells in alopecia areata. The sorting of pooled cutaneous lymph node cells relied on CD4, CD8alpha, NKG2D, NKG2ACE and other markers. After isolation, RNA underwent reverse transcription to generate cDNA as the sequencing template. Profiled with immunoSEQ multiplex PCR; TCRdb holds only in-frame clones, not every one. The sample presents roughly 260,000 clones, none singletons. What was sequenced was CD4+ T cells sorted from a lymph node. All receptors come from a C3H/HeJ mouse with alopecia areata. Mouse MHC haplotype: H2-k.

A note on this clone: Mouse gene names and germline throughout. The read stops 4 residues short of the end of the CDR3; the missing end is completed from the germline J gene. This chain links TRBV13-1 with TRBJ2-5; 7 bases agree with TRBD2. The CDR3 runs to 14 residues. In germline, CDR1 is NSHNY, CDR2 SYGAGN. CDR3 protein: CASSDVGGKDTQYF. The covered CDR3 bases are TGTGCCAGCAGTGATGTTGGGGGGAAAGAC.

Only a few counts were recorded for this clone. The gene symbols are mouse symbols. The read is 4 residues too short to cover the CDR3 end, so that end is filled in from the germline J gene. Additional DNA sequences in this sample encode the identical CDR3. The genes are TRBV1 and TRBJ1-2; a possible D gene is TRBD1 (5 bases). This CDR3 has 14 amino acids. CDR1 and CDR2 from the germline V gene are NSQYPW and LRSPGD (reference sequence). The V gene lost 1 base and the J gene lost 4 bases, with 10 bases spanning the gap. CDR3 sequence reads: CTCSAGGAGSDYTF. The CDR3 DNA, read in part, is TGCACCTGCAGTGCAGGGGGCGCGGGCTCC. The full variable domain, in which reference TRBV1 and TRBJ1-2 provide the parts outside the CDR3, is VTLLEQNPRWRLVPRGQAVNLRCILKNSQYPWMSWYQQDLQKQLQWLFTLRSPGDKEVKSLPGADYLATRVTDTELRLQVANMSQGRTLYCTCSAGGAGSDYTFGSGTRLLVI.

This clone has a handful of counts. Gene labels here are mouse ones. The read comes to an end 4 residues before the CDR3 does, leaving the germline J gene to fill in the end. V is TRBV14 and J is TRBJ2-7; 8 nucleotides line up with TRBD2. V lost 5 bases, J lost 2 bases, and 6 bases stayed unmatched. The CDR3 is 14 residues long. CDR1 is SGHDT, CDR2 FRDEAV, per germline. The CDR3 here is CASRPGLETYEQYF. CDR3 DNA, as far as it was read: TGTGCCAGCAGACCGGGACTGGAGACCTAT.

This clone was observed a few times. The listed genes are named as in mouse. Read coverage stops 4 residues before the CDR3 terminus; the germline J gene supplies the remainder. The rearrangement links TRBV13-1 to TRBJ2-7, with 12 bases matching TRBD2. Looked up from germline, CDR1 is NSHNY and CDR2 is SYGAGN. CDR3 length: 16 residues. V shed 0 bases, J shed 3 bases, and the junction held 4 bases outside the gene matches. The DNA read from the CDR3 is TGTGCCAGCAGTGATGGGGGACTGGGGGGTCTCTAT. Its translation is CASSDGGLGGLY. From start to end, the CDR3 is CASSDGGLGGLYEQYF.

This clone was found many times. Genes and germline come from the mouse. The CDR3 extends 4 residues past the end of the read, so its final part is completed from the germline J gene. The chain has TRBV17 and TRBJ2-3; D remains unclear. The germline V gene encodes CDR1 MNHDT and CDR2 YYDKIL. CDR3 length: 15 residues. Trimming shortened V by 0 bases and J by 1 base, and 8 bases separated the two germline ends. The CDR3 protein is CASSRDLPGAETLYF. The DNA read from the CDR3 is TGTGCTAGCAGTAGAGATCTGCCTGGTGCAGAA.

Concerning this clone: Gene names and germline refer to mouse. The CDR3 end lies 4 residues beyond the end of the read and is filled in from the germline J gene. The same CDR3 also results from other DNA sequences found in this sample. This chain uses TRBV29 with TRBJ1-1; D not certain. CDR1 and CDR2 from the germline V gene are MSHET and SYDVDS. The CDR3 runs 13 residues. V was cut by 0 bases and J by 4 bases, with 6 bases left in between. The covered CDR3 bases are TGTGCTAGCAGTTTATCAGGGTCCACA. Protein sequence: CASSLSGST. The full CDR3 protein reads CASSLSGSTEVFF.

Note on this clone: Here the gene names and germline are mouse. The read terminates 4 residues before the CDR3 end, so the remaining end is supplied by the germline J gene. The genes are TRBV13-1 and TRBJ2-7; D is ambiguous. The CDR3 length is 12 residues. In germline, CDR1 is NSHNY, CDR2 SYGAGN. Trimming took 4 bases from V and 3 from J, leaving 8 bases between them. The chain's CDR3 is CASSLQNYEQYF. The DNA read from the CDR3 is TGTGCCAGCAGTCTACAGAACTAT.

Turning to this clone: The gene symbols are mouse symbols. The read halts 3 residues ahead of the CDR3 end, with the missing end drawn from the germline J gene. The same CDR3 arises from other DNA sequences in this sample as well. This chain links TRBV19 with TRBJ1-6, with TRBD1 identical over 7 bases. TRBJ1-6 is filed as an ORF, its function uncertain. Germline values: CDR1 FNHDT, CDR2 SITEND (reference sequence). The CDR3 is 14 residues long. V trimming: 0 bases; J trimming: 7 bases; junction bases outside the gene matches: 1. The CDR3 reads CASSIAGGNSPLYF. The sequenced part of the CDR3 DNA is TGTGCCAGCAGTATAGCAGGGGGGAATTCGCCC.

This clone was seen a handful of times. The gene names given are mouse names. The read comes to an end 4 residues before the CDR3 does, leaving the germline J gene to fill in the end. V usage is TRBV1 and J usage is TRBJ2-5, with 10 bases fitting TRBD2. This CDR3 comprises 15 residues. Germline CDR1 NSQYPW, CDR2 LRSPGD (reference sequence). The covered CDR3 bases are TGCACCTGCAGTGCAGCTGGGGGGGCGCATGAC. Translation gives CTCSAAGGAHD. The whole CDR3 protein is CTCSAAGGAHDTQYF.

This clone was seen more than once but under ten times. Gene names and germline refer to mouse. The DNA ends 4 residues before the CDR3 does, and the rest of the CDR3 is filled in from the germline J gene. This chain links TRBV12-1 with TRBJ1-2; 9 positions agree with TRBD1. The CDR3 contains 14 residues. J lost 2 bases, V lost 4 bases, and 4 bases had no gene match. Germline CDR1 SGHSN, CDR2 HYEKVE. The CDR3 bases that were read are TGTGCCAGCTCACACAGGGGGCAGAACTCC. It codes for CASSHRGQNS. The full-length CDR3 reads as CASSHRGQNSDYTF.

Concerning this clone: Gene names follow the mouse nomenclature. The read gets to within 4 residues of the CDR3 end, and the germline J gene fills in the rest. The sample contains more than one DNA sequence encoding this CDR3. This sequence joins TRBV31 and TRBJ2-5; TRBD2 agrees at 8 bases. Germline CDR1 and CDR2: GKSSPN and SITVG. CDR3 length equals 13 residues. The CDR3 here is CAWSLGGEDTQYF. CDR3 DNA, as far as it was read: TGTGCCTGGAGTCTTGGGGGGGAAGAC.